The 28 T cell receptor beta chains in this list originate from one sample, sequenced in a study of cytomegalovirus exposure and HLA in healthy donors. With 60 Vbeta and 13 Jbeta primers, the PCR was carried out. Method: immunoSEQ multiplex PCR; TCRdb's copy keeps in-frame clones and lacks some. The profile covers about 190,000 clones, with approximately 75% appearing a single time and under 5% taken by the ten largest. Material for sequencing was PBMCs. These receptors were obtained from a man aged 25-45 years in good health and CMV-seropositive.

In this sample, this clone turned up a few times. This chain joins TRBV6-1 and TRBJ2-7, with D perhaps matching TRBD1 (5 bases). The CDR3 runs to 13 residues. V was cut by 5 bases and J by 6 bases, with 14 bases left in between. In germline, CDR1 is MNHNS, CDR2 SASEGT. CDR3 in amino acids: CASSRGVQREQYF. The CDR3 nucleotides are TGTGCCAGCAGTAGGGGCGTTCAGCGCGAGCAGTACTTC.

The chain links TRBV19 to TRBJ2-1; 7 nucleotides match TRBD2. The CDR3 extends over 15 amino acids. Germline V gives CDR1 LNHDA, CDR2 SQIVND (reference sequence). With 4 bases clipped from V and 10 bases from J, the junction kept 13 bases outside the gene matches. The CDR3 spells CASSSSSSGPKEQFF. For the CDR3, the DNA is TGTGCCAGTAGTAGCTCCTCTAGCGGACCCAAGGAGCAGTTCTTC.

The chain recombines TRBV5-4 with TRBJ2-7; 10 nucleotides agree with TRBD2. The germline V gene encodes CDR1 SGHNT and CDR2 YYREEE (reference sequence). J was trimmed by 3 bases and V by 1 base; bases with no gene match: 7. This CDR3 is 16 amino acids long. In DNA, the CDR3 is TGTGCCAGCAGCTTGTCAAGCGGGGGGGGACTCTACGAGCAGTACTTC. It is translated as CASSLSSGGGLYEQYF.

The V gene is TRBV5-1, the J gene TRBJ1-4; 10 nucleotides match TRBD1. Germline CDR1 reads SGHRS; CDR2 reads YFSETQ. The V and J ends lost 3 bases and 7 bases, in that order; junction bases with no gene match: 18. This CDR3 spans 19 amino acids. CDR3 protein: CASSSGSGTGEGVSEKLFF. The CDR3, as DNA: TGCGCCAGCAGCTCGGGATCCGGGACAGGGGAGGGGGTGAGTGAAAAACTGTTTTTT.

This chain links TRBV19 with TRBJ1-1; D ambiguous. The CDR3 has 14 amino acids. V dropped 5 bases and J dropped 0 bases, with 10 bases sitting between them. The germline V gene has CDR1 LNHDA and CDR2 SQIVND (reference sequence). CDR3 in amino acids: CASSRGDMNTEAFF. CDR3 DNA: TGTGCCAGTAGTCGGGGAGACATGAACACTGAAGCTTTCTTT.

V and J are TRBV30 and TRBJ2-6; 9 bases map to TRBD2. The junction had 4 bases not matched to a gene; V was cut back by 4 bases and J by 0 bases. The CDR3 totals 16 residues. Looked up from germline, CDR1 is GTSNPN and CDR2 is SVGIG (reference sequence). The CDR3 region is CAWMRGGSSGANVLTF. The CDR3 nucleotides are TGTGCCTGGATGCGGGGGGGGTCCTCTGGGGCCAACGTCCTGACTTTC.

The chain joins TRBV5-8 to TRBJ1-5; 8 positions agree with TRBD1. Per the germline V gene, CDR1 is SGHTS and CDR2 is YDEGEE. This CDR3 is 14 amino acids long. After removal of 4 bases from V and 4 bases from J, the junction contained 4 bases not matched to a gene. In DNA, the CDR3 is TGTGCCAGCAGCCAGGACAGGGTTAATCAGCCCCAGCATTTT. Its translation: CASSQDRVNQPQHF. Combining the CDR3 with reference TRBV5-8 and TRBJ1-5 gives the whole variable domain EAGVTQSPTHLIKTRGQQATLRCSPISGHTSVYWYQQALGLGLQFLLWYDEGEERNRGNFPPRFSGRQFPNYSSELNVNALELEDSALYLCASSQDRVNQPQHFGDGTRLSIL.

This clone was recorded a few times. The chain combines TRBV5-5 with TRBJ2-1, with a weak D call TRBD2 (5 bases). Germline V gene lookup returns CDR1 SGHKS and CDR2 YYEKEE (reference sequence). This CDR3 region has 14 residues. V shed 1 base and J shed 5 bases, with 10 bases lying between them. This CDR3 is CASSLRGVDNEQFF. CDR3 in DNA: TGTGCCAGCAGCTTGCGGGGAGTCGACAATGAGCAGTTCTTC.

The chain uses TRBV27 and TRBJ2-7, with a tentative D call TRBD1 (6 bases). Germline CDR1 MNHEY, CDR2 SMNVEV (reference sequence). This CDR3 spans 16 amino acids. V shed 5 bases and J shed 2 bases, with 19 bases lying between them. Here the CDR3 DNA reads TGTGCCAGCAGTGCTGAGGGGGACGGCCGTACCTACGAGCAGTACTTC. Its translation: CASSAEGDGRTYEQYF.

CDR3 residues: CASSTNYEQYF. The CDR3 region has the DNA TGTGCCAGTAGTACTAACTACGAGCAGTACTTC. The rearrangement links TRBV19 to TRBJ2-7; D not certain. Per germline, CDR1 LNHDA and CDR2 SQIVND (reference sequence). V lost 4 bases and J 3 bases, leaving 4 bases between the germline ends. The CDR3 has 11 residues.

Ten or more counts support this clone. The chain's CDR3 is CASSRGQGLDEQFF. CDR3 coding DNA: TGTGCCAGCAGCCGAGGACAGGGGCTCGATGAGCAGTTCTTC. This chain uses TRBV6-5 with TRBJ2-1; 9 bases map to TRBD1. Germline loops: CDR1 MNHEY, CDR2 SVGAGI. J was trimmed by 8 bases and V by 6 bases; bases with no gene match: 8. The CDR3 has 14 residues.

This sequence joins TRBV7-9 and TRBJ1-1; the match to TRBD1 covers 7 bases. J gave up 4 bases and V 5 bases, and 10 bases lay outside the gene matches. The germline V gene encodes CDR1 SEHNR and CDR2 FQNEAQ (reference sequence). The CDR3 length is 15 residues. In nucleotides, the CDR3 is TGTGCCAGCAGCGTACCGACAGGGATGGGCACTGAAGCTTTCTTT. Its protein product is CASSVPTGMGTEAFF.

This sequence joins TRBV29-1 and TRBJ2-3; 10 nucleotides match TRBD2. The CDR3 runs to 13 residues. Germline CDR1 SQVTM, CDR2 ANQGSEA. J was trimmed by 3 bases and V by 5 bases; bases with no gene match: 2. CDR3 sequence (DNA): TGCAGCGTTCGGGGACTAGCGACAGATACGCAGTATTTT. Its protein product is CSVRGLATDTQYF.

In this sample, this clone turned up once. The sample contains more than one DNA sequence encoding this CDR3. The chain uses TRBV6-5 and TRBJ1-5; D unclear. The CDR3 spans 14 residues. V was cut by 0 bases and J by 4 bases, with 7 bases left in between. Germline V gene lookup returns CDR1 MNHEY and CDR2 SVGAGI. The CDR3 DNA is TGTGCCAGCAGTTACTCTGGAGGAAATCAGCCCCAGCATTTT. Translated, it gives CASSYSGGNQPQHF.

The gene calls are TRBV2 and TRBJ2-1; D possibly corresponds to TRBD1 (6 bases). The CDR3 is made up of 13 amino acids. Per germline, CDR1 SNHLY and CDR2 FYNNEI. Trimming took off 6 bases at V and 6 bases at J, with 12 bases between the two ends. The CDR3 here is CASSARGSNEQFF. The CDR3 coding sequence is TGTGCCAGCAGCGCCAGGGGATCCAATGAGCAGTTCTTC.

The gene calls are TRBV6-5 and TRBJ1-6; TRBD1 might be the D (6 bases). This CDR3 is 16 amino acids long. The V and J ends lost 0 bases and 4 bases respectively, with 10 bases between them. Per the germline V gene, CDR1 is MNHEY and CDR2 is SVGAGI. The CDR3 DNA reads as TGTGCCAGCAGTTACTCTAACAGGGTATATAATTCACCCCTCCACTTT. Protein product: CASSYSNRVYNSPLHF.

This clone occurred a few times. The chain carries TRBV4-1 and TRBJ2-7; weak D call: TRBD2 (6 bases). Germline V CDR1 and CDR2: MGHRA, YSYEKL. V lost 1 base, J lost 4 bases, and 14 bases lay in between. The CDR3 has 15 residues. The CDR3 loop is CASSQVRGSGYEQYF. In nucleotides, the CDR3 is TGCGCCAGCAGCCAAGTCCGGGGGTCGGGTTACGAGCAGTACTTC.

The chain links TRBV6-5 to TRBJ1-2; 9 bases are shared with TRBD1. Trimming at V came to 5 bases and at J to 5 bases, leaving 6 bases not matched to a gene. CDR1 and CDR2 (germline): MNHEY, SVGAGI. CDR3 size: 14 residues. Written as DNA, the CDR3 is TGTGCCAGCAGTACGGGACAGGGTTGGTATGGCTACACCTTC. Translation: CASSTGQGWYGYTF.

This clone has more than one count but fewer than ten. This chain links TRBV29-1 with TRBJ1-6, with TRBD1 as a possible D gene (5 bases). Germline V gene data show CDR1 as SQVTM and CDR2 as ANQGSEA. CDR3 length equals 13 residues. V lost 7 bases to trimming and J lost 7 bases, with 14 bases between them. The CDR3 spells CSAAGGDNSPLHF. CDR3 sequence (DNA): TGCAGCGCGGCCGGGGGTGACAATTCACCCCTCCACTTT.

CDR3 sequence (DNA): TGTGCCAGCAGCAACGCCTCGGGGGGGGCCAACGTCCTGACTTTC. It yields the protein CASSNASGGANVLTF. The chain is built from TRBV7-3 and TRBJ2-6; D perhaps matches TRBD2 (5 bases). The CDR3 covers 15 residues. Trimming took off 5 bases at V and 4 bases at J, with 12 bases between the two ends. Germline CDR1 SGHTA, CDR2 FQGTGA.

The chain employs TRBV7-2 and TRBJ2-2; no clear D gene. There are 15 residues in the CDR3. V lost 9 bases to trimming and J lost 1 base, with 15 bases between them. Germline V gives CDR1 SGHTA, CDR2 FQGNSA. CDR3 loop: CASKRSGGNTGELFF. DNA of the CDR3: TGTGCCAGTAAGCGCTCTGGCGGGAACACCGGGGAGCTGTTTTTT.

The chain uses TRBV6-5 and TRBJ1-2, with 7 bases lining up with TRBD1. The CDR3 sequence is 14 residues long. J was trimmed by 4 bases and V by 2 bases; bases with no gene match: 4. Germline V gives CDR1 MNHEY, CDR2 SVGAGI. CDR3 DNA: TGTGCCAGCAGTTACAAGGGGGCTAGCTATGGCTACACCTTC. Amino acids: CASSYKGASYGYTF.

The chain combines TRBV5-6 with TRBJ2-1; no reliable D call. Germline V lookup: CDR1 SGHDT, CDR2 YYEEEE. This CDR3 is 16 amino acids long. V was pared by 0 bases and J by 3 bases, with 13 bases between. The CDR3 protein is CASSLGVQSDYNEQFF. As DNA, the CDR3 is TGTGCCAGCAGCTTGGGGGTACAGTCCGACTACAATGAGCAGTTCTTC.

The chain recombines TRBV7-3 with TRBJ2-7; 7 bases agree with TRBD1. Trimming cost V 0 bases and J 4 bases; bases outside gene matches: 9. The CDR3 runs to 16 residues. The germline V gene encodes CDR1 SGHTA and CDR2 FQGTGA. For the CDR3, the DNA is TGTGCCAGCAGCTTAACAGGGGGCGCCTCAGCTTACGAGCAGTACTTC. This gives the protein CASSLTGGASAYEQYF.

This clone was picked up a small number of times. DNA of the CDR3: TGTGCCAGCAGCTCGAGACAGGTATTGGATCAGCCCCAGCATTTT. The encoded protein is CASSSRQVLDQPQHF. The genes are TRBV4-2 and TRBJ1-5, with a possible D match to TRBD1 (6 bases). Per the germline V gene, CDR1 is LGHNA and CDR2 is YNFKEQ. The V end lost 5 bases, the J end lost 5 bases, and 16 bases lay between the germline ends. The CDR3 loop spans 15 amino acids.

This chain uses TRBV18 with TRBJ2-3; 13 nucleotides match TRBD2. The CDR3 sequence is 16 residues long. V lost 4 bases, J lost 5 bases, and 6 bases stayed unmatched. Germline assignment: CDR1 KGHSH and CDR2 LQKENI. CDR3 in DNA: TGTGCCAGCTCACAAGGACTAGCGGGAGCGGGAGATACGCAGTATTTT. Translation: CASSQGLAGAGDTQYF.

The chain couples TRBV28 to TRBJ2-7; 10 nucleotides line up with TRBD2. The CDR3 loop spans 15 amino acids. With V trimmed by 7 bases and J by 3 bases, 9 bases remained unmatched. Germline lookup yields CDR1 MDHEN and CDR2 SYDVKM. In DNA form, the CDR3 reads TGTGCCAGCACCTCTACTAGCGGGACACTCTACGAGCAGTACTTC. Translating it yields CASTSTSGTLYEQYF.

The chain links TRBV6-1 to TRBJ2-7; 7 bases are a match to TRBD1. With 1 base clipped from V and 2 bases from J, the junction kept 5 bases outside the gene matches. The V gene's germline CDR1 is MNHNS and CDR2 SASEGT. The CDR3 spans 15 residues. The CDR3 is CASSEEVGGTYEQYF. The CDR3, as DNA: TGTGCCAGCAGTGAAGAGGTAGGGGGCACCTACGAGCAGTACTTC.